This TCR beta chain stems from a study of T cells after yellow fever vaccination. Study-level points and caveats: The secondary response peaked faster, at day 5 versus 15, but was weaker. Most clones from primary vaccination resurfaced after the booster (approximately 97% CD4, approximately 88% CD8).

There are many counts of this clonotype. Antigen unknown. The study made its TCR cDNA through 5'RACE template switching. That step introduced a universal primer site along with UMIs. TCRdb reanalysed the 5' RACE reads using MiXCR and keeps one entry per CDR3 protein. The table lists some 350,000 distinct CDR3 sequences, 6.2% of them singletons. The CDR3 consists of 17 residues. Germline V lookup: CDR1 DFQATT, CDR2 SNEGSKA (reference sequence). Trimming at V came to 4 bases and at J to 0 bases, leaving 10 bases not matched to a gene. The receptor was isolated from a man younger than 45 who received the YFV17D yellow fever vaccine. Sample: PBMCs, taken 5 days after the yellow fever booster vaccination. The chain recombines TRBV20-1 with TRBJ2-1; 9 bases line up with TRBD2. The CDR3 reads CSATKRLAESSYNEQFF. CDR3 DNA sequence: TGCAGTGCTACGAAGCGACTAGCGGAGAGCTCCTACAATGAGCAGTTCTTC.